This is a list of T cell receptor beta chains from one sample in a study of PD-L1 blockade in urothelial cancer. Using immunoSEQ multiplex PCR, the repertoire was profiled, and TCRdb retains in-frame clones only, with some absent. The data contain around 45,000 clones, about nine tenths of them seen just once; the ten biggest clones take up less than 4%. This sample comprised PBMCs, obtained around atezolizumab (anti-PD-L1) treatment. The receptors here all came from an older man with urothelial cancer. CDR3s include the opening cysteine and the closing phenylalanine or tryptophan. D genes are given only for firm matches. The size field is filled for only some rows; it gives once, few, many or a size class.

clone_size	v_call	d_call	j_call	cdr3_nt	cdr3_aa
-	TRBV11-2	TRBD2	TRBJ2-2	TGTGCCAGCAGCTCAGGGACTAGCGGGACCACCGCCCGGGAGCTGTTTTTT	CASSSGTSGTTARELFF
-	TRBV5-1	-	TRBJ1-1	TGCGCCAGCAGCCCTACTCCTGGGAGCACTGAAGCTTTCTTT	CASSPTPGSTEAFF
-	TRBV7-2	TRBD1	TRBJ1-5	TGTGCCAGCAGCTCTGCGGACAGGATGTATCAGCCCCAGCATTTT	CASSSADRMYQPQHF
-	TRBV30	TRBD1	TRBJ1-4	TGTGCCTGGAGTGCACTCAGACAGGGTATGGGAAAACTGTTTTTT	CAWSALRQGMGKLFF
-	TRBV9	-	TRBJ2-2	TGTGCCAGCAGCGTAGGGAGCAAAAGCGCCGGGGAGCTGTTTTTT	CASSVGSKSAGELFF
-	TRBV5-1	TRBD1	TRBJ2-5	TGCGCCAGCAGCTCGGACAGGGGGCGGGAGACCCAGTACTTC	CASSSDRGRETQYF
-	TRBV10-3	-	TRBJ1-4	TGTGCCATCAGTGAGGGAGGTAATCATGAAAAACTGTTTTTT	CAISEGGNHEKLFF
-	TRBV7-2	TRBD1	TRBJ1-3	TGTGCCAGCAGCCGTCCGGGACAGGGTCGCTCTGGAAACACCATATATTTT	CASSRPGQGRSGNTIYF
-	TRBV4-1	TRBD1	TRBJ1-1	TGCGCCAGCAGCCAATTCCCCCGGCGACAGGGGGCGCGAAGCACTGAAGCTTTCTTT	CASSQFPRRQGARSTEAFF
-	TRBV19	TRBD2	TRBJ2-1	TGTGCCAGTAGTAGCGGGAGGGCCCGGGATGAGCAGTTCTTC	CASSSGRARDEQFF
-	TRBV19	TRBD2	TRBJ2-1	TGTGCCAGTAGTATTGCCGGGACTAGCGGGCGGAGCTCCTACAATGAGCAGTTCTTC	CASSIAGTSGRSSYNEQFF
once	TRBV13	-	TRBJ1-1	TGTGCCAGCAGCTCCAGCCTCAGGGGAAGGAACACTGAAGCTTTCTTT	CASSSSLRGRNTEAFF
-	TRBV5-1	TRBD1	TRBJ1-1	TGCGCCAGCAGCTTTTCATTTCTCCGGGACAGGGGAAAAACTGAAGCTTTCTTT	CASSFSFLRDRGKTEAFF
-	TRBV7-2	-	TRBJ1-2	TGTGCCAGCAGCTTAGTTGGGAGGGACGGCTACACCTTC	CASSLVGRDGYTF
-	TRBV11-2	-	TRBJ1-2	TGTGCCAGCAGCTTAGATGGCGCAGGGAATACAAATGGCTACACCTTC	CASSLDGAGNTNGYTF
-	TRBV5-1	-	TRBJ2-7	TGCGCCAGCAGCTTACAACCGTCCTACGAGCAGTACTTC	CASSLQPSYEQYF
-	TRBV5-6	TRBD2	TRBJ2-3	TGTGCCAGCAGCTTGTTAGCGGGGAGCACAGATACGCAGTATTTT	CASSLLAGSTDTQYF
-	TRBV9	TRBD2	TRBJ2-3	TGTGCCAGCAGCGCCCGGGTAGCGGGTCGCACAGATACGCAGTATTTT	CASSARVAGRTDTQYF
-	TRBV6-1	-	TRBJ2-5	TGTGCCAGCAGTGAAGTTGGAGGGGCTTGGGAGACCCAGTACTTC	CASSEVGGAWETQYF
-	TRBV7-2	-	TRBJ1-4	TGTGCCAGCAGCTTGTCTGGGCAATACGGTGAAAAACTGTTTTTT	CASSLSGQYGEKLFF
few	TRBV27	TRBD2	TRBJ2-3	TGTGCCAGCAAGCGGGAGGGTAGGGGGGATACGCAGTATTTT	CASKREGRGDTQYF
-	TRBV6-1	-	TRBJ1-1	TGTGCCAGCAGACCCCGGGACACTGAAGCTTTCTTT	CASRPRDTEAFF
-	TRBV5-1	TRBD2	TRBJ2-3	TGCGCCAGCAGCTTGGAACGCGGGGGGCCAGATACGCAGTATTTT	CASSLERGGPDTQYF
few	TRBV10-3	-	TRBJ1-1	TGTGCCATCAGTGATATTACAAACACTGAAGCTTTCTTT	CAISDITNTEAFF
-	TRBV5-1	-	TRBJ1-5	TGCGCCAGCAGCTCCGAAGGGGTACCCAATCAGCCCCAGCATTTT	CASSSEGVPNQPQHF
once	TRBV6-6	TRBD1	TRBJ2-7	TGTGCCAGCAGTCCTTTTATCCGGGACAGGTCCCACGAGCAGTACTTC	CASSPFIRDRSHEQYF
few	TRBV9	-	TRBJ1-3	TGTGCCAGCAGCGTAGGCCAGCTAGCTGGAAACACCATATATTTT	CASSVGQLAGNTIYF
-	TRBV4-3	TRBD2	TRBJ2-1	TGCGCCAGCAGCCAGCAGGGTTTAGCGGGAAATCATGAGCAGTTCTTC	CASSQQGLAGNHEQFF
-	TRBV25-1	TRBD2	TRBJ2-7	TGTGCCAGCATGCGGACTAGCGGTGGCGAGCAGTACTTC	CASMRTSGGEQYF
once	TRBV7-8	-	TRBJ2-3	TGTGCCAGCAGCTTAGTAGGCAGGGCGCGAGATACGCAGTATTTT	CASSLVGRARDTQYF
-	TRBV7-2	-	TRBJ2-7	TGTGCCAGCAGCTTACAGTCCTACGAGCAGTACTTC	CASSLQSYEQYF
-	TRBV27	-	TRBJ2-2	TGTGCCAGCGGAGGGCCCACCGGGGAGCTGTTTTTT	CASGGPTGELFF
-	TRBV7-2	TRBD2	TRBJ2-3	TGTGCCAGCAGCTTAGTCGGAGCGGGAGGGGGCACAGATACGCAGTATTTT	CASSLVGAGGGTDTQYF
-	TRBV30	TRBD1	TRBJ1-3	TGTGCCTGGAGGAGGACAGGGGGCTTTGGAAACACCATATATTTT	CAWRRTGGFGNTIYF
-	TRBV19	-	TRBJ1-4	TGTGCCAGTAGAAGGGAGGCCAGTCGATATCGTGAAAAACTGTTTTTT	CASRREASRYREKLFF
-	TRBV5-1	TRBD2	TRBJ2-1	TGCGCCAGCAGCTTGGGCGGGAGGGGGTTCGATGAGCAGTTCTTC	CASSLGGRGFDEQFF
-	TRBV18	TRBD1	TRBJ2-2	TGTGCCAGCTCACCGGAGGGACAGGGGCCCACCGGGGAGCTGTTTTTT	CASSPEGQGPTGELFF
-	TRBV7-2	TRBD1	TRBJ2-7	TGTGCCAGCAGCTTAGGGGGACAGCTCGACGAGCAGTACTTC	CASSLGGQLDEQYF
-	TRBV9	-	TRBJ2-7	TGTGCCAGCAGCCCCGGGACAAGGTCGATCCACGAGCAGTACTTC	CASSPGTRSIHEQYF
-	TRBV7-2	-	TRBJ1-1	TGTGCCAGCAGCTTAACCCGGGTGAACACTGAAGCTTTCTTT	CASSLTRVNTEAFF
-	TRBV5-1	-	TRBJ2-2	TGCGCCAGCAGCTCCGACAGATCCACCGGGGAGCTGTTTTTT	CASSSDRSTGELFF
-	TRBV11-2	-	TRBJ2-1	TGTGCCAGCAGCAAGAGGACGGGAGTATCGAATGAGCAGTTCTTC	CASSKRTGVSNEQFF
-	TRBV28	-	TRBJ1-2	TGTGCCAGCAGTGGGGGGAGGGGCACCCAGGGTGGCTACACCTTC	CASSGGRGTQGGYTF
-	TRBV7-2	-	TRBJ2-7	TGTGCCAGCAGCTTCATATCAGGGGTAGAGCAGTACTTC	CASSFISGVEQYF
-	TRBV5-5	-	TRBJ1-4	TGTGCCAGCAGCTGGGCGGGGGCAACTAATGAAAAACTGTTTTTT	CASSWAGATNEKLFF